This T cell receptor (beta chain) appears in the sequencing data of a study of CXCR3-negative and CXCR3-positive naive CD8 T cells. General observations from the study: When CXCR3-positive naive cells were set against CXCR3-negative naive cells, the former had more hydrophobic TRB CDR3s.

Germline-derived CDR1 and CDR2 are MDHEN and SYDVKM. The CDR3 is 14 residues long. In regard to this clonotype: Its specificity is unknown.

The study made its TRB cDNA libraries by 5' RACE, adding UMI labels. TCRdb reanalyzed the 5' RACE reads and collapses them to one entry per CDR3 protein, without DNA. The ten top clones account for nearly 0.5%, within a sample of some 140,000 distinct CDR3 sequences. Material for sequencing was naive CXCR3+ CD8+ T cells from blood. The sample's subset: CD45RO-CCR7+CD27+CD95- naive CD8+ T cells expressing CXCR3 (TNR3+). This chain joins TRBV28 and TRBJ2-4; the D gene TCRdb calls, TRBD1, cannot be checked with no DNA. This clonotype was sampled from a human donor in good health. Some clones in this sample may be carry-over from other donors' samples. CDR3 region: CASSPTGGRNIQYF.